Listed below are T cell receptor beta chains from one sample, sequenced in a study of control samples from healthy donors and cancer patients. Assay: immunoSEQ multiplex PCR; the TCRdb copy retains only in-frame clones and omits some. The sample holds roughly 180,000 clones, approximately 92% seen once. The sample was blood. All receptors come from a woman in her thirties or forties in good health. CDR3s include the opening cysteine and the closing phenylalanine or tryptophan. The D gene is left open where the match is weak. Expanded clones get a size class; other rows say once, few or many, or leave the size out.

DNA	CDR3	V	size	J	D
TGTGCCAGCAGCTTCGGGACAGGGTATAATTCACCCCTCCACTTT	CASSFGTGYNSPLHF	TRBV5-6	-	TRBJ1-6	TRBD1
TGTGCCAGTACCCCGCCCAGCGACGGACAGCCCCAGCATTTT	CASTPPSDGQPQHF	TRBV19	few	TRBJ1-5	-
TGTGCCAGCAGCCAAGATTTGGCGGTGGGTTTGGCCGGAAACACCATATATTTT	CASSQDLAVGLAGNTIYF	TRBV4-2	-	TRBJ1-3	-
TGTGCCAGCAGCCAGACAGGTCTGGGGGAGCAGTACTTC	CASSQTGLGEQYF	TRBV6-5	-	TRBJ2-7	-
TGTGCCAGCAGCTTAGCTGAAACAGATACGCAGTATTTT	CASSLAETDTQYF	TRBV7-6	-	TRBJ2-3	-
TGTGCCAGCAGTGTCCGTGGGGGGAACACTGAAGCTTTCTTT	CASSVRGGNTEAFF	TRBV2	-	TRBJ1-1	-
TGCGCCACTGGGGAGATCGCGAACACCGGGGAGCTGTTTTTT	CATGEIANTGELFF	TRBV5-1	-	TRBJ2-2	-
TGTGCCAGCAGTTACGGTGGACTTCTAACCTACGAGCAGTACTTC	CASSYGGLLTYEQYF	TRBV6-5	-	TRBJ2-7	-
TGTGCCAGCAGCCACCACGAGTCAAACACTGAAGCTTTCTTT	CASSHHESNTEAFF	TRBV3-1/TRBV3-2	few	TRBJ1-1	-
TGTGCCAGCAGCTCCCGAGAGGCAGGGCCCTATGGCTACACCTTC	CASSSREAGPYGYTF	TRBV7-2	-	TRBJ1-2	-
TGTGCCAGCAGCCCTCTTACTTGGGAGACCCAGTACTTC	CASSPLTWETQYF	TRBV7-8	-	TRBJ2-5	-
TGTGCCAGCAGTCGAGACAGGGGGAAAGGCCAGCCCCAGCATTTT	CASSRDRGKGQPQHF	TRBV6-9	-	TRBJ1-5	TRBD1
TGTGCCAGCAGCCAAGTCCCCGAGGGCGAGCAGTACTTC	CASSQVPEGEQYF	TRBV7-7	-	TRBJ2-7	-
TGCGCCAGCAGCCGACGACTAGCGGGGGGCAGTGAAGAGACCCAGTACTTC	CASSRRLAGGSEETQYF	TRBV10-2	once	TRBJ2-5	TRBD2
TGTGCCATGAGGAGGGGTATAGGTCAGCCCCAGCATTTT	CAMRRGIGQPQHF	TRBV10-3	-	TRBJ1-5	-
TGTGCCAGCAGCGTAGGACTAGCGGACACCGGGGAGCTGTTTTTT	CASSVGLADTGELFF	TRBV9	-	TRBJ2-2	TRBD2
TGTGCCAGCAGTGAAGGGACAGGGACTGAAGCTTTCTTT	CASSEGTGTEAFF	TRBV25-1	-	TRBJ1-1	TRBD1
TGTGCCAGCAGCGGGTTTGGACGGAACTATGGCTACACCTTC	CASSGFGRNYGYTF	TRBV9	-	TRBJ1-2	-
TGTGCCAGTAGTATAAGTTGGGACACCTTCTCTGGAAACACCATATATTTT	CASSISWDTFSGNTIYF	TRBV19	-	TRBJ1-3	-
TGTGCCAGCAGACTCCGGGACACGGGTCGGGAGACCCAGTACTTC	CASRLRDTGRETQYF	TRBV2	-	TRBJ2-5	-
TGTGCCAGCAGTTTTGGGGGAGATGAGCAGTTCTTC	CASSFGGDEQFF	TRBV12-3/TRBV12-4	once	TRBJ2-1	-
TGTGCCAGCAGCTTAGGGGGAGGTAATGGCTACACCTTC	CASSLGGGNGYTF	TRBV7-9	-	TRBJ1-2	-
TGTGCCAGCAGCTTAGGATTGGGACTAGCGGGATCCGAGCAGTACTTC	CASSLGLGLAGSEQYF	TRBV11-2	once	TRBJ2-7	TRBD2
TGTGCCATCAGATCAAGCGGGGGAGAAAAAGAGACCCAGTACTTC	CAIRSSGGEKETQYF	TRBV10-3	few	TRBJ2-5	TRBD2
TGTGCCAGCAGCTTCCAGGGTATGAACACTGAAGCTTTCTTT	CASSFQGMNTEAFF	TRBV7-9	-	TRBJ1-1	-
TGTGCCAGCAGCTTAGCCCTATTC	CASSLALF	TRBV7-9	-	TRBJ1-2	-
TGTGCCAGCAGCTTGGGTCCTCTGGGACAGGGCTTTGATGGCTACACCTTC	CASSLGPLGQGFDGYTF	TRBV5-5	-	TRBJ1-2	TRBD1
TGTGCCAGCAGCTCGCTACCGGGGGGAGATGGCTACACCTTC	CASSSLPGGDGYTF	TRBV7-8	-	TRBJ1-2	-
TGCAGTGCTAGTCGTACACTCGGGGGCCTAGTGAACACTGAAGCTTTCTTT	CSASRTLGGLVNTEAFF	TRBV20-1	-	TRBJ1-1	-
TGTGCCAGCAGTTACTCGTGGAGCCAAACTGAAGCTTTCTTT	CASSYSWSQTEAFF	TRBV6-5	-	TRBJ1-1	-
TGTGCCAGCAGTTACTCCGACAATGAGCAGTTCTTC	CASSYSDNEQFF	TRBV6-6	-	TRBJ2-1	-
TGCGCCAGCAGTCAATCGTCCAGGACAGGGGCATACTACGAGCAGTACTTC	CASSQSSRTGAYYEQYF	TRBV23-1	-	TRBJ2-7	TRBD1
TGTGCCAGCAGCCCCCACCGCGATCGGAACACCGGGGAGCTGTTTTTT	CASSPHRDRNTGELFF	TRBV7-9	-	TRBJ2-2	-
TGTGCCAGCAGCTCAAAATCGCAGGGGTACCAAGAGACCCAGTACTTC	CASSSKSQGYQETQYF	TRBV11-1	-	TRBJ2-5	-
TGTGCCAGCAGTCCGAACATCGTGGATGAGCAGTTCTTC	CASSPNIVDEQFF	TRBV27	-	TRBJ2-1	-
TGTGCCAGCAGCTTGAGAAGGGGTAACCAAGAGACCCAGTACTTC	CASSLRRGNQETQYF	TRBV7-9	-	TRBJ2-5	-
TGTGCCAGCAGCGTCGACCCCCAGGGATCTGGAAACACCATATATTTT	CASSVDPQGSGNTIYF	TRBV9	-	TRBJ1-3	-
TGCGCCAGCAGCCAAGGTCGGGGGGCCACAGATACGCAGTATTTT	CASSQGRGATDTQYF	TRBV4-1	-	TRBJ2-3	-
TGTGCCAGCAGTTTGGATAGCTCCTACGAGCAGTACTTC	CASSLDSSYEQYF	TRBV27	-	TRBJ2-7	-
TGTGCCAGCAGCCAAGATACCGGCAGTATCAAATATCCGGCCAAAAACATTCAGTACTTC	CASSQDTGSIKYPAKNIQYF	TRBV3-1/TRBV3-2	-	TRBJ2-4	-
TGTGCCAGCAGTGCAGGACAGGGCCCCTACGAGCAGTACTTC	CASSAGQGPYEQYF	TRBV27	-	TRBJ2-7	TRBD1
TGTGCCAGCAGTACCAACACATGGACTAGCGGATACGAGCAGTACTTC	CASSTNTWTSGYEQYF	TRBV27	-	TRBJ2-7	TRBD2